These T cell receptor beta chains were read from a single sample in a study of control samples from healthy donors and cancer patients. Assay: immunoSEQ multiplex PCR; the TCRdb copy retains only in-frame clones and omits some. The sample contains 130,000 or so clones, approximately 87% of which appear only once. Sequencing was performed on blood. Receptors were obtained from a man aged 55-75 years in good health. CDR3s include the opening cysteine and the closing phenylalanine or tryptophan. D genes are given only for firm matches. Expanded clones get a size class; other rows say once, few or many, or leave the size out.

D | size | J | V | CDR3 | DNA
TRBD1 | . | TRBJ2-2 | TRBV19 | CASSIRGGTNTGELFF | TGTGCCAGTAGTATTAGAGGGGGCACGAACACCGGGGAGCTGTTTTTT
. | once | TRBJ1-1 | TRBV10-3 | CATGWGPGTEAFF | TGTGCCACCGGATGGGGGCCGGGCACTGAAGCTTTCTTT
TRBD1 | . | TRBJ2-1 | TRBV15 | CATSRPGTARPYNEQFF | TGTGCCACCAGCAGACCGGGGACAGCCCGACCCTACAATGAGCAGTTCTTC
. | once | TRBJ2-1 | TRBV5-1 | CASSLVTGSYNEQFF | TGCGCCAGCAGCTTGGTGACGGGCTCCTACAATGAGCAGTTCTTC
. | . | TRBJ1-5 | TRBV27 | CASNPSQPQHF | TGTGCCAGCAACCCAAGTCAGCCCCAGCATTTT
. | once | TRBJ1-2 | TRBV30 | CAWSSGPSYGYTF | TGTGCCTGGAGCTCGGGACCTTCCTATGGCTACACCTTC
TRBD1 | . | TRBJ1-6 | TRBV6-5 | CASSYSAGTGASPLHF | TGTGCCAGCAGTTACTCTGCCGGGACAGGGGCTTCACCCCTCCACTTT
TRBD2 | . | TRBJ2-3 | TRBV6-5 | CASSPPGGSTDTQYF | TGTGCCAGCAGCCCCCCGGGAGGGAGTACGGATACGCAGTATTTT
. | once | TRBJ2-1 | TRBV24-1 | CATSVAGLSYNEQFF | TGTGCCACCAGTGTTGCTGGCCTCTCCTACAATGAGCAGTTCTTC
. | . | TRBJ2-7 | TRBV10-2 | CASQAVSYEQYF | TGCGCCAGCCAGGCAGTTTCCTACGAGCAGTACTTC
. | . | TRBJ1-5 | TRBV6-5 | CASLSFNFNQPQHF | TGTGCCAGCTTAAGCTTTAACTTCAATCAGCCCCAGCATTTT
TRBD2 | . | TRBJ2-7 | TRBV5-1 | CASSLDPGLAYEQYF | TGCGCCAGCAGCTTGGATCCGGGACTAGCTTACGAGCAGTACTTC
. | . | TRBJ1-2 | TRBV30 | CAWTPQGLGGYTF | TGTGCCTGGACTCCCCAGGGGTTAGGGGGCTACACCTTC
TRBD1 | . | TRBJ2-3 | TRBV19 | CASSATGTGGLQAQYF | TGTGCCAGTAGTGCCACCGGGACAGGGGGCCTTCAGGCGCAGTATTTT
. | . | TRBJ1-2 | TRBV5-1 | CASAVELPNYGYTF | TGCGCCAGCGCTGTAGAACTACCTAACTATGGCTACACCTTC
. | . | TRBJ1-3 | TRBV29-1 | CSVPEVHTIYF | TGCAGCGTCCCCGAGGTTCACACCATATATTTT
. | once | TRBJ1-4 | TRBV10-2 | CASSEIGSYEKLFF | TGCGCCAGCAGTGAGATAGGCAGTTATGAAAAACTGTTTTTT
TRBD1 | . | TRBJ2-5 | TRBV4-2 | CASSQALGQGQLETQYF | TGTGCCAGCAGCCAAGCACTGGGACAGGGGCAGTTAGAGACCCAGTACTTC
. | . | TRBJ1-1 | TRBV10-3 | CAIRGADRNTEAFF | TGTGCCATCAGGGGAGCGGACAGGAACACTGAAGCTTTCTTT
. | . | TRBJ2-5 | TRBV6-5 | CASRPRGHQETQYF | TGTGCCAGCAGGCCCCGGGGCCACCAAGAGACCCAGTACTTC
TRBD1 | . | TRBJ1-2 | TRBV6-5 | CASNWKTGYTAYTF | TGTGCCAGCAACTGGAAGACAGGGTACACAGCCTACACCTTC
. | . | TRBJ2-3 | TRBV21-1 | CASSKSGGGLADTQYF | TGTGCCAGCAGCAAATCGGGCGGGGGGTTGGCAGATACGCAGTATTTT
TRBD1 | . | TRBJ2-7 | TRBV5-1 | CASSLARGGHEQYF | TGCGCCAGCAGCTTGGCGAGAGGGGGCCACGAGCAGTACTTC
TRBD2 | . | TRBJ2-5 | TRBV7-9 | CASSRGGVETQYF | TGTGCCAGCAGCCGGGGAGGGGTAGAGACCCAGTACTTC
TRBD1 | . | TRBJ1-2 | TRBV6-5 | CASRITGDSNYGYTF | TGTGCCAGCAGGATAACAGGGGACTCTAACTATGGCTACACCTTC
. | . | TRBJ1-1 | TRBV12-5 | CASGPSVGAGTEAFF | TGTGCTAGTGGTCCTTCGGTTGGGGCTGGCACTGAAGCTTTCTTT
. | . | TRBJ1-1 | TRBV5-1 | CASSLRDLNTEAFF | TGCGCCAGCAGTCTCAGGGACCTGAACACTGAAGCTTTCTTT
. | . | TRBJ1-1 | TRBV4-1 | CASSPNMGNMNTEAFF | TGCGCCAGCAGCCCCAACATGGGAAACATGAACACTGAAGCTTTCTTT
. | . | TRBJ2-3 | TRBV19 | CASSIADRGSDTQYF | TGTGCCAGTAGTATAGCCGACCGAGGGTCAGATACGCAGTATTTT
. | few | TRBJ1-6 | TRBV27 | CASSLFASSYNSPLHF | TGTGCCAGCAGTTTATTCGCGAGCTCCTATAATTCACCCCTCCACTTT
. | . | TRBJ1-2 | TRBV28 | CASSLTGTSEEGYTF | TGTGCCAGCAGTCTCACCGGGACCTCTGAGGAAGGCTACACCTTC
TRBD2 | once | TRBJ2-3 | TRBV4-1 | CASSHSAGGTSTDTQYF | TGCGCCAGCAGCCACTCCGCGGGGGGGACTAGCACAGATACGCAGTATTTT
. | . | TRBJ2-5 | TRBV3-1/TRBV3-2 | CASSRPRGNQETQYF | TGTGCCAGCAGCCGCCCTCGGGGGAATCAAGAGACCCAGTACTTC
TRBD1 | . | TRBJ1-3 | TRBV11-2 | CASSLRQGLSGNTIYF | TGTGCCAGCAGCTTAAGACAGGGGCTTTCTGGAAACACCATATATTTT
. | . | TRBJ1-2 | TRBV6-6 | CASSWEGLGYTF | TGTGCCAGCAGTTGGGAGGGGTTGGGCTACACCTTC
. | . | TRBJ2-5 | TRBV5-6 | CASSRTLETQYF | TGTGCCAGCAGCAGGACTCTAGAGACCCAGTACTTC